Listed below are T cell receptor beta chains from one sample, sequenced in a study of T cell responses to AZD1222 COVID-19 vaccine. TCRdb's table, derived via immunoSEQ multiplex PCR, lists solely in-frame clones and lacks some. The top ten hold 1.5% to 2% of the sample, which has around 180,000 clones, approximately 94% seen once. The material was peripheral blood, obtained 28 days after the second AZD1222 dose. The receptors were sampled from an adult who received the AZD1222 COVID-19 vaccine. Each CDR3 is given with its conserved first and last residue. Fields, in order: D gene, clone size, J gene, V gene, CDR3 protein, CDR3 DNA. The D gene is left open where the match is weak. For some rows the clone size is stated as once, few or many, or as a class when expanded; others skip it.

>TRBD2|-|TRBJ2-3|TRBV6-1
CASSESSGGGSDTQYF
TGTGCCAGCAGTGAATCTAGCGGGGGAGGCTCAGATACGCAGTATTTT
>-|-|TRBJ2-4|TRBV2
CASSGVAKNIQYF
TGTGCCAGCAGCGGAGTAGCCAAAAACATTCAGTACTTC
>TRBD2|-|TRBJ2-1|TRBV19
CASSQTSGRYNEQFF
TGTGCCAGTAGCCAGACTAGCGGGAGATACAATGAGCAGTTCTTC
>-|-|TRBJ1-2|TRBV20-1
CSAVGVSGYTF
TGCAGTGCTGTAGGGGTTAGCGGCTACACCTTC
>-|-|TRBJ1-2|TRBV18
CASSPRGRNYGYTF
TGTGCCAGCTCACCACGGGGGCGTAACTATGGCTACACCTTC
>TRBD1|-|TRBJ2-3|TRBV18
CASSRGQALTDTQYF
TGTGCCAGCTCCCGGGGACAGGCCCTCACAGATACGCAGTATTTT
>TRBD1|few|TRBJ2-7|TRBV7-9
CASSSDRVSYEQYF
TGTGCCAGCAGCTCGGACAGGGTGTCCTACGAGCAGTACTTC
>TRBD1|once|TRBJ1-5|TRBV6-1
CASSEPGQGSLRTQHF
TGTGCCAGCAGTGAACCGGGACAGGGAAGTCTCCGGACCCAGCATTTT
>TRBD1|-|TRBJ1-1|TRBV29-1
CSVGDRERNTEAFF
TGCAGCGTTGGGGACAGGGAAAGGAACACTGAAGCTTTCTTT
>TRBD1|-|TRBJ1-5|TRBV15
CATSRDLRDSLNQPQHF
TGTGCCACCAGCAGGGATCTCCGGGACAGCCTCAATCAGCCCCAGCATTTT
>TRBD1|-|TRBJ1-4|TRBV28
CASSIRTGEYEKLFF
TGTGCCAGCAGCATCCGGACAGGGGAGTATGAAAAACTGTTTTTT
>TRBD1|-|TRBJ2-1|TRBV9
CASSPRTGGFTYNEQFF
TGTGCCAGCAGCCCCCGGACAGGGGGCTTTACCTACAATGAGCAGTTCTTC
>TRBD2|once|TRBJ2-7|TRBV5-4
CASSTPLAGSYEQYF
TGTGCCAGCAGCACCCCACTAGCGGGGTCCTACGAGCAGTACTTC
>TRBD1|-|TRBJ2-7|TRBV6-5
CASSYSTGGPYEQYF
TGTGCCAGCAGTTACTCGACAGGGGGCCCCTACGAGCAGTACTTC
>-|-|TRBJ1-5|TRBV27
CASSPIYSNQPQHF
TGTGCCAGCAGTCCGATCTATAGCAATCAGCCCCAGCATTTT
>TRBD2|-|TRBJ2-3|TRBV7-9
CASSLTSGQGGPTDTQYF
TGTGCCAGCAGCTTGACTAGCGGTCAGGGGGGGCCCACAGATACGCAGTATTTT
>-|-|TRBJ2-7|TRBV12-3/TRBV12-4
CASSLRLLREQYF
TGTGCCAGCAGTTTACGACTACTACGCGAGCAGTACTTC
>-|-|TRBJ2-7|TRBV7-2
CASSRGHSLTYEQYF
TGTGCCAGCAGTAGGGGACACTCACTTACCTACGAGCAGTACTTC
>-|-|TRBJ2-7|TRBV7-3
CASSPGSRAYEQYF
TGTGCCAGCAGCCCCGGGAGTCGGGCCTACGAGCAGTACTTC
>TRBD2|-|TRBJ2-7|TRBV25-1
CASSTGLAGAYEQYF
TGTGCCAGCAGTACCGGACTAGCGGGGGCCTACGAGCAGTACTTC
>-|once|TRBJ1-2|TRBV18
CASSPSGTPADGYTF
TGTGCCAGCTCACCATCCGGGACACCGGCGGATGGCTACACCTTC
>TRBD1|-|TRBJ1-2|TRBV3-1/TRBV3-2
CASSLQGDLNYGYTF
TGTGCCAGCAGTCTTCAGGGGGATCTCAACTATGGCTACACCTTC
>-|-|TRBJ1-3|TRBV9
CASSVAGTTSGNTIYF
TGTGCCAGCAGCGTAGCGGGAACGACCTCTGGAAACACCATATATTTT
>TRBD1|-|TRBJ1-2|TRBV27
CASSKYGQESGYTF
TGTGCCAGCAGTAAGTACGGACAGGAGTCTGGCTACACCTTC
>TRBD1|-|TRBJ2-7|TRBV4-1
CASSQNLQGNYEQYF
TGCGCCAGCAGCCAAAATTTACAGGGGAACTACGAGCAGTACTTC
>-|-|TRBJ1-2|TRBV30
CAWTRSGGYTF
TGTGCCTGGACGAGGTCGGGTGGCTACACCTTC
>TRBD2|-|TRBJ2-4|TRBV5-8
CASSLGLAGGQNIQYF
TGTGCCAGCAGCTTGGGGCTAGCGGGAGGGCAAAACATTCAGTACTTC
>TRBD2|-|TRBJ2-1|TRBV2
CASSVRLAGDEQFF
TGTGCCAGCAGTGTAAGACTAGCGGGAGATGAGCAGTTCTTC
>-|-|TRBJ2-6|TRBV2
CASSVGQAGANVLTF
TGTGCCAGCAGTGTAGGTCAGGCTGGGGCCAACGTCCTGACTTTC
>-|-|TRBJ1-4|TRBV19
CASSIDLPLSEKLFF
TGTGCCAGTAGTATAGATCTGCCCTTAAGCGAAAAACTGTTTTTT
>-|once|TRBJ1-2|TRBV29-1
CSVEEPPYIYTF
TGCAGCGTTGAGGAGCCGCCGTATATCTACACCTTC
>-|-|TRBJ2-7|TRBV9
CASSGGSTNVYEQYF
TGTGCCAGCAGCGGAGGATCAACCAACGTGTACGAGCAGTACTTC
>TRBD2|-|TRBJ2-2|TRBV28
CASNEAGGNTGELFF
TGTGCCAGCAATGAAGCGGGAGGAAACACCGGGGAGCTGTTTTTT
>-|-|TRBJ1-4|TRBV28
CASSSRQTTNEKLFF
TGTGCCAGCAGTTCCCGACAGACAACTAATGAAAAACTGTTTTTT
>-|-|TRBJ2-7|TRBV5-4
CASSPDRSRYEQYF
TGTGCCAGCAGCCCCGACAGATCCCGTTACGAGCAGTACTTC
>-|-|TRBJ2-2|TRBV11-2
CASSFRGLNTGELFF
TGTGCCAGCAGCTTTCGGGGGCTGAACACCGGGGAGCTGTTTTTT
>-|-|TRBJ2-5|TRBV18
CASSVISGLQETQYF
TGTGCCAGCTCGGTTATCAGCGGACTCCAAGAGACCCAGTACTTC
>-|-|TRBJ1-1|TRBV6-2/TRBV6-3
CASSSQGGVNTEAFF
TGTGCCAGCAGTTCCCAAGGTGGGGTCAACACTGAAGCTTTCTTT
>-|once|TRBJ1-4|TRBV24-1
CATSDPGTGGGEKLFF
TGTGCCACCAGTGACCCCGGGACGGGCGGAGGTGAAAAACTGTTTTTT
>TRBD1|-|TRBJ1-4|TRBV28
CASSLQTGGLEKLFF
TGTGCCAGCAGTTTGCAGACAGGGGGCCTTGAAAAACTGTTTTTT
>-|-|TRBJ2-1|TRBV9
CASSGTHRAGEQFF
TGTGCCAGCAGCGGAACGCACAGGGCTGGTGAGCAGTTCTTC
>-|-|TRBJ1-6|TRBV3-1/TRBV3-2
CASSQEWRGFGSPLHF
TGTGCCAGCAGCCAAGAGTGGAGGGGCTTCGGTTCACCCCTCCACTTT
>TRBD2|-|TRBJ2-5|TRBV5-6
CASSLRGGFMPATQYF
TGTGCCAGCAGCTTGAGGGGAGGGTTCATGCCAGCGACCCAGTACTTC
>TRBD1|-|TRBJ1-4|TRBV11-2
CASSFGRGMTTNEKLFF
TGTGCCAGCAGCTTTGGCAGGGGGATGACAACTAATGAAAAACTGTTTTTT
>TRBD2|-|TRBJ2-1|TRBV5-1
CASSPGTIDNEQFF
TGCGCCAGCAGTCCCGGGACTATAGACAATGAGCAGTTCTTC
>-|once|TRBJ1-4|TRBV4-1
CASSQDSLLPTLFF
TGCGCCAGCAGCCAAGATTCTCTCTTACCCACCCTGTTTTTT
>TRBD1|-|TRBJ1-3|TRBV4-3
CASSLGQGGGNTIYF
TGCGCCAGCAGCCTTGGGCAGGGGGGAGGAAACACCATATATTTT
>TRBD1|-|TRBJ1-1|TRBV7-9
CASRGDRGRGMNTEAFF
TGTGCCAGCAGGGGAGACAGGGGAAGGGGGATGAACACTGAAGCTTTCTTT
>-|-|TRBJ1-4|TRBV19
CASSSGGTEFEKLFF
TGTGCCAGTAGTTCGGGCGGGACGGAATTTGAAAAACTGTTTTTT
>TRBD1|-|TRBJ1-5|TRBV28
CASKRDRINQPQHF
TGTGCCAGCAAACGGGACAGAATTAATCAGCCCCAGCATTTT
>TRBD2|-|TRBJ2-3|TRBV7-8
CASRPGGGRGTDTQYF
TGTGCCAGCCGCCCCGGGGGGGGGAGGGGCACGGATACGCAGTATTTT
>-|-|TRBJ2-5|TRBV29-1
CSAGGQGGTQYF
TGCAGCGCTGGCGGGCAGGGTGGGACCCAGTACTTC
>-|-|TRBJ2-5|TRBV6-1
CASSPLPGVQETQYF
TGTGCCAGCAGTCCTCTCCCGGGGGTGCAAGAGACCCAGTACTTC
>TRBD2|-|TRBJ2-3|TRBV7-8
CASRTRTGTSGRGSTDTQYF
TGTGCCAGCAGAACCCGCACCGGGACTAGCGGGAGGGGTAGCACAGATACGCAGTATTTT
>TRBD1|-|TRBJ1-1|TRBV11-3
CASSDRDRVNTEAFF
TGTGCCAGCAGCGACCGGGACAGGGTGAACACTGAAGCTTTCTTT
>-|-|TRBJ1-1|TRBV4-1
CASSDRRNTEAFF
TGCGCCAGCAGCGACAGGAGGAACACTGAAGCTTTCTTT
>TRBD1|-|TRBJ1-5|TRBV11-2
CASSSGQVNQPQHF
TGTGCCAGCAGCTCGGGACAGGTCAATCAGCCCCAGCATTTT
>-|once|TRBJ2-3|TRBV7-3
CASTEGGLTDTQYF
TGTGCCAGCACCGAGGGGGGACTCACAGATACGCAGTATTTT
>-|-|TRBJ1-1|TRBV5-1
CASSRGSSIMNTEAFF
TGCGCCAGCAGCCGAGGGTCCAGCATAATGAACACTGAAGCTTTCTTT
>TRBD1|-|TRBJ2-7|TRBV19
CASSPAQGAEQYF
TGTGCCAGTAGCCCCGCGCAGGGGGCCGAGCAGTACTTC